The rows below give T cell receptor beta chains drawn from one sample of a study of T-cell reconstitution after alpha-beta-depleted transplantation in children. From the PCR reads, TCRdb called clonotypes with MiXCR, one entry per CDR3 protein. The table includes some 490,000 distinct CDR3 sequences, approximately 12% detected once. This specimen consisted of PBMCs from the stem cell graft donor, obtained from the stem cell graft. The origin of the receptors is a human donor who donated a stem cell graft to a child with combined immunodeficiency. The CDR3 runs from the conserved cysteine through the conserved F or W. D genes are given only for firm matches. Size is stated for part of the rows, as once, few or many counts, or as a class when the clone is expanded.

clone_size: -; v_call: TRBV24-1; d_call: TRBD2; j_call: TRBJ2-3; cdr3_nt: TGTGCCACCAGTGTCGCCGGGAGGGATACGCAGTATTTT; cdr3_aa: CATSVAGRDTQYF
clone_size: many; v_call: TRBV29-1; d_call: TRBD1; j_call: TRBJ1-3; cdr3_nt: TGCAGCGTTGACCCGACAGGGTCTGGAAACACCATATATTTT; cdr3_aa: CSVDPTGSGNTIYF
clone_size: -; v_call: TRBV6-5; d_call: -; j_call: TRBJ1-5; cdr3_nt: TGTGCCAGCAGTACGCGGGGTCAGCCCCAGCATTTT; cdr3_aa: CASSTRGQPQHF
clone_size: -; v_call: TRBV6-5; d_call: -; j_call: TRBJ1-6; cdr3_nt: TGTGCCAGCAGTTACTCCCTCGGGACGGGTAATTCACCCCTCCACTTT; cdr3_aa: CASSYSLGTGNSPLHF
clone_size: many; v_call: TRBV24-1; d_call: -; j_call: TRBJ1-1; cdr3_nt: TGTGCCACCAGTGATTTGAACAGCAGAGAAGCTTTCTTT; cdr3_aa: CATSDLNSREAFF
clone_size: -; v_call: TRBV20-1; d_call: TRBD2; j_call: TRBJ2-7; cdr3_nt: TGCAGTGCTCGGACTAGCGGGAGGGCCGAGCAGTACTTC; cdr3_aa: CSARTSGRAEQYF
clone_size: few; v_call: TRBV24-1; d_call: TRBD1; j_call: TRBJ1-4; cdr3_nt: TGTGCCACCAGTGGGACAGGGGCTAATGAAAAACTGTTTTTT; cdr3_aa: CATSGTGANEKLFF
clone_size: -; v_call: TRBV9; d_call: -; j_call: TRBJ1-1; cdr3_nt: TGTGCCAGCAGCAAGGGGTCCACTGAAGCTTTCTTT; cdr3_aa: CASSKGSTEAFF
clone_size: many; v_call: TRBV12-3/TRBV12-4; d_call: -; j_call: TRBJ2-7; cdr3_nt: TGTGCCAGCAGTTTACAGGGGAGCTCCTACGAGCAGTACTTC; cdr3_aa: CASSLQGSSYEQYF
clone_size: many; v_call: TRBV2; d_call: -; j_call: TRBJ1-5; cdr3_nt: TGTGCCAGCAAACGGGAGGGTAATCAGCCCCAGCATTTT; cdr3_aa: CASKREGNQPQHF
clone_size: many; v_call: TRBV12-3/TRBV12-4; d_call: -; j_call: TRBJ1-2; cdr3_nt: TGTGCCAGCAGTGGGGGTAACTATGGCTACACCTTC; cdr3_aa: CASSGGNYGYTF
clone_size: few; v_call: TRBV4-3; d_call: -; j_call: TRBJ2-2; cdr3_nt: TGCGCCAGCAGCCAAGAAGCTGGGGAGCTGTTTTTT; cdr3_aa: CASSQEAGELFF
clone_size: -; v_call: TRBV12-3/TRBV12-4; d_call: -; j_call: TRBJ1-4; cdr3_nt: TGTGCCATCCGCACAGGAGGAAATGAAAAACTGTTTTTT; cdr3_aa: CAIRTGGNEKLFF
clone_size: few; v_call: TRBV6-5; d_call: TRBD1; j_call: TRBJ1-2; cdr3_nt: TGTGCCAGCAGTTACCAGGGGGACTCTCTCTATGGCTACACCTTC; cdr3_aa: CASSYQGDSLYGYTF
clone_size: few; v_call: TRBV10-2; d_call: -; j_call: TRBJ2-1; cdr3_nt: TGCGCCAGCATCGCCGGACTGACCTACAATGAGCAGTTCTTC; cdr3_aa: CASIAGLTYNEQFF
clone_size: many; v_call: TRBV9; d_call: TRBD2; j_call: TRBJ2-1; cdr3_nt: TGTGCCAGCAGCCTGGGGGGGAGTGATGAGCAGTTCTTC; cdr3_aa: CASSLGGSDEQFF
clone_size: few; v_call: TRBV7-3; d_call: TRBD2; j_call: TRBJ2-2; cdr3_nt: TGTGCCAGCAGCTTGGGACTAGCCCACACCGGGGAGCTGTTTTTT; cdr3_aa: CASSLGLAHTGELFF
clone_size: -; v_call: TRBV10-3; d_call: -; j_call: TRBJ2-6; cdr3_nt: TGTGCCATCAGGGAGTACTCTGGGGCCAACGTCCTGACTTTC; cdr3_aa: CAIREYSGANVLTF
clone_size: many; v_call: TRBV5-1; d_call: -; j_call: TRBJ2-7; cdr3_nt: TGTGCCAGCAGTTCCACAGGGTCCTACGAGCAGTACTTC; cdr3_aa: CASSSTGSYEQYF
clone_size: few; v_call: TRBV19; d_call: TRBD2; j_call: TRBJ2-7; cdr3_nt: TGTGCCAGTAGTATTAGTAGCGGGAGGCGGACAGGCGAGCAGTACTTC; cdr3_aa: CASSISSGRRTGEQYF
clone_size: few; v_call: TRBV7-8; d_call: -; j_call: TRBJ2-5; cdr3_nt: TGTGCCAGCAGCTTTTCCGGGACATTCAAAGAGACCCAGTACTTC; cdr3_aa: CASSFSGTFKETQYF
clone_size: -; v_call: TRBV5-1; d_call: -; j_call: TRBJ1-1; cdr3_nt: TGCGCCAGCAGCAACCGGGACCGCGGGATGAACACTGAAGCTTTCTTT; cdr3_aa: CASSNRDRGMNTEAFF
clone_size: -; v_call: TRBV7-9; d_call: -; j_call: TRBJ2-7; cdr3_nt: TGTGCCAGCAGCTCGGACAGTACCTCCTACGAGCAGTACTTC; cdr3_aa: CASSSDSTSYEQYF
clone_size: -; v_call: TRBV29-1; d_call: TRBD2; j_call: TRBJ2-4; cdr3_nt: TGCAGCGTTACGCGGGGGGCCAAAAACATTCAGTACTTC; cdr3_aa: CSVTRGAKNIQYF
clone_size: few; v_call: TRBV24-1; d_call: -; j_call: TRBJ1-2; cdr3_nt: TGTGCCACCAGTGATTTGGAGGTTAACTATGGCTACACCTTC; cdr3_aa: CATSDLEVNYGYTF
clone_size: few; v_call: TRBV6-2/TRBV6-3; d_call: TRBD2; j_call: TRBJ2-3; cdr3_nt: TGTGCCAGCAGTTACCCCGTGAAACGGGGGGGTAGCACAGATACGCAGTATTTT; cdr3_aa: CASSYPVKRGGSTDTQYF
clone_size: many; v_call: TRBV7-2; d_call: -; j_call: TRBJ1-6; cdr3_nt: TGTGCCAGCAGCCACTTGAGGGGGGCCCTCCACTTT; cdr3_aa: CASSHLRGALHF
clone_size: few; v_call: TRBV27; d_call: TRBD1; j_call: TRBJ1-6; cdr3_nt: TGTGCCAGCAGTGTGGACAGGGTAAATTCACCCCTCCACTTT; cdr3_aa: CASSVDRVNSPLHF
clone_size: -; v_call: TRBV11-3; d_call: TRBD2; j_call: TRBJ2-7; cdr3_nt: TGTGCCAGCAGCTTAGTGGCCCGTCTAGCGGGAGGGGAGTACGAGCAGTACTTC; cdr3_aa: CASSLVARLAGGEYEQYF
clone_size: few; v_call: TRBV11-2; d_call: TRBD2; j_call: TRBJ2-1; cdr3_nt: TGTGCCAGCAGCGCGGGAGTGCGTGAGTTCTTC; cdr3_aa: CASSAGVREFF
clone_size: few; v_call: TRBV10-3; d_call: -; j_call: TRBJ2-2; cdr3_nt: TGTGCCATCAGTGAGCCGGAGCGGTCGACGGGGGAGCTGTTTTTT; cdr3_aa: CAISEPERSTGELFF
clone_size: -; v_call: TRBV6-2/TRBV6-3; d_call: TRBD2; j_call: TRBJ2-1; cdr3_nt: TGTGGCAGCAGTTACCTGGCGGGAGCCCAATACAATGAGCAGTTCTTC; cdr3_aa: CGSSYLAGAQYNEQFF
clone_size: -; v_call: TRBV29-1; d_call: TRBD2; j_call: TRBJ2-3; cdr3_nt: TGCAGCGTCGGTCTAGCGGGAGGAGTAGATACGCAGTATTTT; cdr3_aa: CSVGLAGGVDTQYF
clone_size: -; v_call: TRBV30; d_call: -; j_call: TRBJ1-4; cdr3_nt: TGTGCCTGGAGTGTACCAGGGGCAGGGTTGACTAATGAAAAACTGTTTTTT; cdr3_aa: CAWSVPGAGLTNEKLFF
clone_size: -; v_call: TRBV12-3/TRBV12-4; d_call: -; j_call: TRBJ2-7; cdr3_nt: TGTGCCAGCAGTCTTCGGTTTGCCTACGAGCAGTACTTC; cdr3_aa: CASSLRFAYEQYF
clone_size: few; v_call: TRBV29-1; d_call: -; j_call: TRBJ1-2; cdr3_nt: TGCAGCGTGCGGGAGGGAGAAAACTATGGCTACACCTTC; cdr3_aa: CSVREGENYGYTF
clone_size: many; v_call: TRBV12-3/TRBV12-4; d_call: TRBD2; j_call: TRBJ2-3; cdr3_nt: TGTGCCAGCAGTCTCTATAACTTAGCGGGAGGGCCGGATACGCAGTATTTT; cdr3_aa: CASSLYNLAGGPDTQYF
clone_size: few; v_call: TRBV29-1; d_call: -; j_call: TRBJ2-2; cdr3_nt: TGCAGCGTTATTGGGGAACGCGATACCGGGGAGCTGTTTTTT; cdr3_aa: CSVIGERDTGELFF
clone_size: few; v_call: TRBV27; d_call: TRBD1; j_call: TRBJ2-2; cdr3_nt: TGTGCCAGCAGTTTATCGATTCCCCGGACAGGGGTTATGGTCGGGGAGCTGTTTTTT; cdr3_aa: CASSLSIPRTGVMVGELFF
clone_size: -; v_call: TRBV7-9; d_call: -; j_call: TRBJ2-1; cdr3_nt: TGTGCCAGCAGCTCTCAACCGGGACACAATGAGCAGTTCTTC; cdr3_aa: CASSSQPGHNEQFF
clone_size: -; v_call: TRBV5-5; d_call: -; j_call: TRBJ2-2; cdr3_nt: TGTGCCAGCAGCTTGGGTCCGGACGCCGGGGAGCTGATTTTT; cdr3_aa: CASSLGPDAGELIF
clone_size: few; v_call: TRBV27; d_call: -; j_call: TRBJ2-5; cdr3_nt: TGTGCCAGCAGTTTCCCGTACCAAGAGACCCAGTACTTC; cdr3_aa: CASSFPYQETQYF
clone_size: -; v_call: TRBV20-1; d_call: -; j_call: TRBJ2-2; cdr3_nt: TGCAGTGCTAGAGCTATACCTCCCCAGGGAACCGGGGAGCTGTTTTTT; cdr3_aa: CSARAIPPQGTGELFF
clone_size: few; v_call: TRBV9; d_call: -; j_call: TRBJ1-2; cdr3_nt: TGTGCCAGCAGCGTAGCCGGGGCCCCTTCTAACTATGGCTACACCTTC; cdr3_aa: CASSVAGAPSNYGYTF
clone_size: -; v_call: TRBV27; d_call: -; j_call: TRBJ2-5; cdr3_nt: TGTGCCAGCAGTCTAATGGAGGATCCAGAGACCCAGTACTTC; cdr3_aa: CASSLMEDPETQYF
clone_size: many; v_call: TRBV4-1; d_call: -; j_call: TRBJ2-5; cdr3_nt: TGCGCCAGCAGCCAAGGAATGACGACAGGTCAAGAGACCCAGTACTTC; cdr3_aa: CASSQGMTTGQETQYF
clone_size: few; v_call: TRBV20-1; d_call: -; j_call: TRBJ2-4; cdr3_nt: TGCAGTGCCCCCCCTGACATACCTCTAGCCAAAAACATTCAGTACTTC; cdr3_aa: CSAPPDIPLAKNIQYF
clone_size: many; v_call: TRBV12-3/TRBV12-4; d_call: -; j_call: TRBJ2-3; cdr3_nt: TGTGCCAGCAGTTTGAGGGCGGTCGCCACAGATACGCAGTATTTT; cdr3_aa: CASSLRAVATDTQYF
clone_size: few; v_call: TRBV12-3/TRBV12-4; d_call: -; j_call: TRBJ2-5; cdr3_nt: TGTGCCAGCAGTTTAGTGGGGGTGGAAGAGACCCAGTACTTC; cdr3_aa: CASSLVGVEETQYF
clone_size: few; v_call: TRBV12-3/TRBV12-4; d_call: -; j_call: TRBJ1-2; cdr3_nt: TGTGCCAGCAGCCCCGATATGGGCAGTAACTATGGCTACACCTTC; cdr3_aa: CASSPDMGSNYGYTF
clone_size: -; v_call: TRBV7-2; d_call: -; j_call: TRBJ2-3; cdr3_nt: TGTGCCAGCAGCTTAGGAGTAGCGATCGATACGCAGTATTTT; cdr3_aa: CASSLGVAIDTQYF
clone_size: many; v_call: TRBV4-3; d_call: -; j_call: TRBJ2-1; cdr3_nt: TGCGCCAGCAGCCTCAGGAGGAGCTCCTACAATGAGCAGTTCTTC; cdr3_aa: CASSLRRSSYNEQFF
clone_size: -; v_call: TRBV30; d_call: -; j_call: TRBJ2-7; cdr3_nt: TGTGCCTGGAGGCCTGGACCGATCTACGAGCAGTACTTC; cdr3_aa: CAWRPGPIYEQYF